This T cell receptor beta chain is from a study of type 1 and type 2 diabetes patients. Study-level background: Participants included type 1 and type 2 diabetes patients plus nondiabetic controls. CD4+ or CD8+ T cells were positively selected from PBMCs with microbeads. Sequencing for the whole study yielded 18,976,912 paired-end reads. Overall study findings and caveats: Age and gender were not matched between study groups.

As regards this clonotype: Antigen: not known.

This CDR3 is 14 amino acids long. The junction had 13 bases not matched to a gene; V was cut back by 10 bases and J by 6 bases. Per the germline V gene, CDR1 is ENHRY and CDR2 is SYGVKD. PCR was run on genomic DNA. Multiplex PCR with 30 forward and 13 reverse primers amplified the TCR beta CDR3. MiXCR, applied by TCRdb to the multiplex PCR reads, yields one record per CDR3 protein. The repertoire includes fewer than 350,000 distinct CDR3 sequences, around 50% of them detected once, and roughly 13% sits in the top ten. The origin of this receptor is a man aged 18 to 29 with type 2 diabetes. The sample comprised peripheral blood mononuclear cells (PBMCs). The V gene is TRBV10-3, the J gene TRBJ2-3; 7 bases match TRBD1. This chain's CDR3 is CATREQGLGDTQYF. DNA of the CDR3: TGTGCCACCCGGGAACAGGGGCTGGGGGATACGCAGTATTTT.